Listed below are T cell receptor beta chains from one sample, sequenced in a study of cytomegalovirus exposure and HLA in healthy donors. Method: immunoSEQ multiplex PCR; TCRdb's copy keeps in-frame clones and lacks some. Counted here are about 200,000 clones, approximately 86% occurring once; the ten biggest clones make up around 0.31%. Sequenced sample: PBMCs. All receptors come from a woman aged 25 to 39 in good health and CMV-seronegative. The CDR3 runs from the conserved cysteine through the conserved F or W. The D gene is left open where the match is weak. The size field is filled for only some rows; it gives once, few, many or a size class.

cdr3_nt cdr3_aa j_call clone_size v_call d_call cdr3_length
TGCGCCAGCAGCCATCGGGAGGACACCGGGGAGCTGTTTTTT CASSHREDTGELFF TRBJ2-2 NA TRBV5-1 TRBD2 14
TGCGCCAGCAGCCCTGGGACAGGGGTTGAGACCCAGTACTTC CASSPGTGVETQYF TRBJ2-5 NA TRBV5-1 TRBD1 14
TGTGCCAGCAGTACAGGGGCTAGCTCACCCCTCCACTTT CASSTGASSPLHF TRBJ1-6 NA TRBV28 TRBD1 13
TGTGCCAGCAGTTTATCGGGACAGGGGATCTACGAGCAGTACTTC CASSLSGQGIYEQYF TRBJ2-7 NA TRBV27 TRBD1 15
TGTGCCAGCAGTTTTCGTGGCAGGGGGAAAGCTGAGCAGTTCTTC CASSFRGRGKAEQFF TRBJ2-1 few TRBV28 TRBD1 15
TGTGCCACCATAGCGGGAGGGGGGGAGACCCAGTACTTC CATIAGGGETQYF TRBJ2-5 NA TRBV28 TRBD2 13
TGTGCCAGCAGTTTTACTAGCGGGGCCTACAATGAGCAGTTCTTC CASSFTSGAYNEQFF TRBJ2-1 NA TRBV27 TRBD2 15
TGTGCCAGCAGTCCGTCTAGGTACAATGAGCAGTTCTTC CASSPSRYNEQFF TRBJ2-1 NA TRBV6-5 NA 13
TGTGCCAGCAGAACCTGGGCAGGGCTCGGCGAGCAGTTCTTC CASRTWAGLGEQFF TRBJ2-1 few TRBV28 NA 14
TGCAGCGTTGAACCGGGTCCACTTTTCACTGAAGCTTTCTTT CSVEPGPLFTEAFF TRBJ1-1 NA TRBV29-1 NA 14
TGTGCCAGCAGTCCCCTCCGGGACATTTACACTGAAGCTTTCTTT CASSPLRDIYTEAFF TRBJ1-1 NA TRBV27 NA 15
TGTGCCAGTAGTAGGGGATCGGGACAGGACTACAATGAGCAGTTCTTC CASSRGSGQDYNEQFF TRBJ2-1 NA TRBV19 TRBD1 16
TGTGCCAGCACCGCCAGCGGGGGCCCGCCCGCCTACGAGCAGTACTTC CASTASGGPPAYEQYF TRBJ2-7 NA TRBV11-2 TRBD2 16